The next 5 T cell receptor beta chains were all read from a single sample in a study of PD-L1 blockade in urothelial cancer. The time point denotes: peripheral blood 6 weeks after treatment start. The table came from immunoSEQ multiplex PCR; TCRdb's copy has only in-frame clones and leaves some out. The table includes tens of thousands of clones, about 88% detected once. This specimen was PBMCs, taken around atezolizumab (anti-PD-L1) treatment. These receptors were obtained from a man aged 55 to 70 with urothelial cancer.

A single count supports this clone. V and J are TRBV18 and TRBJ1-2; D gene ambiguous. The V end lost 6 bases, the J end lost 6 bases, and 8 bases lay between the germline ends. CDR1 and CDR2 (germline): KGHSH, LQKENI. This CDR3 contains 11 residues. CDR3 sequence: CASSFTHGYTF. The CDR3 DNA follows: TGTGCCAGCTCCTTTACACATGGCTACACCTTC.

The chain has TRBV5-4 and TRBJ1-2; 7 nucleotides match TRBD1. With 4 bases clipped from V and 2 bases from J, the junction kept 5 bases outside the gene matches. CDR3 size: 14 residues. Germline CDR1 and CDR2: SGHNT and YYREEE (reference sequence). The chain's CDR3 is CASSLPTGNYGYTF. The DNA of the CDR3 is TGTGCCAGCAGCCTACCGACAGGGAACTATGGCTACACCTTC.

The chain uses TRBV5-1 and TRBJ2-1; 10 bases are shared with TRBD2. CDR3 length: 15 residues. The germline V gene has CDR1 SGHRS and CDR2 YFSETQ. J was trimmed by 14 bases and V by 0 bases; bases with no gene match: 11. As DNA, the CDR3 is TGCGCCAGCAGCTTGGCCCAGACTAGCGGGTCGGTTGAGTTCTTC. Translated: CASSLAQTSGSVEFF.

The chain combines TRBV19 with TRBJ2-7; TRBD2 aligns across 10 bases. Germline CDR1 is LNHDA and CDR2 is SQIVND (reference sequence). Unmatched junction bases numbered 15, after V lost 4 bases and J lost 0 bases. The CDR3 runs to 19 residues. The CDR3 reads CASSTLGGLAGDFSYEQYF. The CDR3, as DNA: TGTGCCAGTAGTACGCTAGGGGGTCTAGCGGGGGACTTCTCCTACGAGCAGTACTTC.

The rearrangement joins TRBV19 to TRBJ2-7; D gene uncertain. V gave up 6 bases and J gave up 2 bases, with 14 bases separating them. CDR3 length: 14 amino acids. Per the germline V gene, CDR1 is LNHDA and CDR2 is SQIVND (reference sequence). CDR3 sequence (DNA): TGTGCCAGTAGCGGCGGTGATAGAACCTACGAGCAGTACTTC. As protein: CASSGGDRTYEQYF. The variable domain in full, completed from reference TRBV19 and TRBJ2-7, reads DGGITQSPKYLFRKEGQNVTLSCEQNLNHDAMYWYRQDPGQGLRLIYYSQIVNDFQKGDIAEGYSVSREKKESFPLTVTSAQKNPTAFYLCASSGGDRTYEQYFGPGTRLTVT.